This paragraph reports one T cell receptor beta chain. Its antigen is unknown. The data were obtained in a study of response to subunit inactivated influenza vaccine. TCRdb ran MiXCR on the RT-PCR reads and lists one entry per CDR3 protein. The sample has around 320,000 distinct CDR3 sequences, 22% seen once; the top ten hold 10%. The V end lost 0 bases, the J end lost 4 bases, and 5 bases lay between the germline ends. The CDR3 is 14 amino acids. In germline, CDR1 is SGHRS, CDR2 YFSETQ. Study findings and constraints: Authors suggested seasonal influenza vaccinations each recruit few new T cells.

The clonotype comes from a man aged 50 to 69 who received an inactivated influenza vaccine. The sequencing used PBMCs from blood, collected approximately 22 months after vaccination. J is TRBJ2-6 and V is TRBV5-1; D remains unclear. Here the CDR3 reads CASSLETGANVLTF. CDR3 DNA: TGCGCCAGCAGCTTGGAGACAGGGGCCAACGTCCTGACTTTC.